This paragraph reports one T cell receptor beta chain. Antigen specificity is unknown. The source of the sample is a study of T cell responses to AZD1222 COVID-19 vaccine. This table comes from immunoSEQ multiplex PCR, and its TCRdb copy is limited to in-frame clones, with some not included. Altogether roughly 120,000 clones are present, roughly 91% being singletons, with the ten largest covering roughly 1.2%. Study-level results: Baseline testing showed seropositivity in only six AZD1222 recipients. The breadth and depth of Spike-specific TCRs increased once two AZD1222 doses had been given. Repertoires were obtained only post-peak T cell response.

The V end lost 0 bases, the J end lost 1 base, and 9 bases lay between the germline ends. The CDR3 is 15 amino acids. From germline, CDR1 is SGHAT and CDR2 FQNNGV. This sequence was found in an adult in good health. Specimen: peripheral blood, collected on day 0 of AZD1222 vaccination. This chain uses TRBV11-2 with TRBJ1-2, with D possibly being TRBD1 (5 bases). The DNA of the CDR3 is TGTGCCAGCAGCTTAGAGACAGACCTTAACTATGGCTACACCTTC. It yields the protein CASSLETDLNYGYTF.